A single sample gave rise to the 21 T cell receptor beta chains below, sequenced in a study of blood T cell repertoires in COVID-19 (TCRdb year 2020). Library preparation used the immunoSEQ multiplex PCR assay. TCRdb took this table from immuneACCESS and kept in-frame rearrangements with V and J called. Such tables lack part of the clones; where checked against another copy, unresolved V genes explain under half of the gap, and the rest is unexplained. This sample comprises 300,000 to 350,000 clones, about 90% of them detected only once. The top ten clones comprise approximately 1% of the sample. Sequencing used PBMCs or T cells enriched from blood (not recorded which). Receptors originate from a woman aged 25 to 39 who had recovered from COVID-19.

This clone was recorded once. The chain is built from TRBV7-2 and TRBJ1-5, with D hard to call. The germline gives CDR1 SGHTA, CDR2 FQGNSA. There are 15 residues in the CDR3. Deletions cut 5 bases from V and 0 bases from J, with 11 bases between. The CDR3 DNA sequence: TGTGCCAGCAGCCCAACCCGGGGTAGCAATCAGCCCCAGCATTTT. Translating it yields CASSPTRGSNQPQHF.

This chain links TRBV7-2 with TRBJ2-7, with 8 bases lining up with TRBD1. The length of the CDR3 is 14 residues. CDR1 is SGHTA, CDR2 FQGNSA, per germline. The ends lost 4 bases at V and 4 bases at J; junction bases unmatched: 6. The chain's CDR3 is CASSSETGAYEQYF. As DNA, the CDR3 is TGTGCCAGCAGCTCAGAGACAGGGGCGTACGAGCAGTACTTC.

The J gene is TRBJ2-3, the V gene TRBV19, with D unresolved. Germline loops: CDR1 LNHDA, CDR2 SQIVND (reference sequence). The CDR3 has 13 residues. The V and J ends lost 5 bases and 1 base respectively, with 7 bases between them. The CDR3 spells CASSVGGTDTQYF. Here the CDR3 DNA reads TGTGCCAGTAGTGTCGGAGGCACAGATACGCAGTATTTT.

This clone was seen only once. The V call is TRBV19, the J call TRBJ1-4; 10 bases line up with TRBD1. With V trimmed by 4 bases and J by 1 base, 3 bases remained unmatched. Germline assignment: CDR1 LNHDA and CDR2 SQIVND (reference sequence). The CDR3 has 16 amino acids. DNA of the CDR3: TGTGCCAGTAGTAAGGGACAGGGGATAACTAATGAAAAACTGTTTTTT. Amino acids: CASSKGQGITNEKLFF.

This chain joins TRBV7-2 and TRBJ1-6; D not resolved. The V end was cut by 4 bases, the J end by 9 bases, with 16 bases between. This CDR3 region has 15 residues. CDR1 is SGHTA, CDR2 FQGNSA, per germline. DNA of the CDR3: TGTGCCAGCAGCTCGGGGAACCCACTGAGTTCACCCCTCCACTTT. It yields the protein CASSSGNPLSSPLHF.

This clone was observed a few times. This chain joins TRBV5-5 and TRBJ1-2; possible D gene TRBD1, 6 bases. This CDR3 is 17 amino acids long. CDR1 is SGHKS, CDR2 YYEKEE, per germline (reference sequence). V shed 4 bases and J shed 5 bases, with 24 bases lying between them. In nucleotides, the CDR3 is TGTGCCAGCAGCCAACGTAGCAGGGGCGGGTCGGAATATGGCTACACCTTC. Protein sequence: CASSQRSRGGSEYGYTF.

The chain carries TRBV13 and TRBJ1-6, with a possible D match to TRBD1 (6 bases). Trimming took off 2 bases at V and 5 bases at J, with 10 bases between the two ends. This CDR3 region has 15 residues. CDR1 and CDR2 from the germline V gene are PRHDT and FYEKMQ (reference sequence). CDR3 DNA: TGTGCCAGCAGCTTAATTCCAGGGGATAATTCACCCCTCCACTTT. Protein sequence: CASSLIPGDNSPLHF.

J is TRBJ1-2 and V is TRBV9; a possible D gene is TRBD1 (5 bases). This CDR3 is built from 15 residues. The V end was cut by 0 bases, the J end by 8 bases, with 17 bases between. The germline V gene encodes CDR1 SGDLS and CDR2 YYNGEE. CDR3 in DNA: TGTGCCAGCAGCGTAGGGATGCGGGGAGGGGACGGCTACACCTTC. Its protein is CASSVGMRGGDGYTF. The full variable domain, with the rest looked up from reference TRBV9 and TRBJ1-2, is DSGVTQTPKHLITATGQRVTLRCSPRSGDLSVYWYQQSLDQGLQFLIQYYNGEERAKGNILERFSAQQFPDLHSELNLSSLELGDSALYFCASSVGMRGGDGYTFGSGTRLTVV.

In this sample, this clone turned up once. This chain joins TRBV28 and TRBJ1-2; 8 bases are shared with TRBD1. The CDR3 extends over 13 amino acids. Germline V gene sequence: CDR1 MDHEN, CDR2 SYDVKM. V was clipped by 6 bases and J by 8 bases; unmatched bases: 8. In DNA form, the CDR3 reads TGTGCCAGCAGGCCCGGGACAGGAGGCGGCTACACCTTC. Amino acid sequence: CASRPGTGGGYTF.

The chain is built from TRBV5-4 and TRBJ2-5; D is unclear. This CDR3 region has 14 residues. V shed 1 base and J shed 1 base, with 8 bases lying between them. Germline assignment: CDR1 SGHNT and CDR2 YYREEE (reference sequence). CDR3: CASSLWSVQETQYF. In DNA form, the CDR3 reads TGTGCCAGCAGCTTGTGGTCGGTCCAAGAGACCCAGTACTTC.

The chain combines TRBV9 with TRBJ2-3; 7 bases map to TRBD1. The length of the CDR3 is 16 residues. Trimming removed 0 bases from V and 1 base from J; junction bases left unmatched: 5. Germline-derived CDR1 and CDR2 are SGDLS and YYNGEE. The CDR3 sequence: CASSVEDRPGTDTQYF. The DNA for the CDR3 is TGTGCCAGCAGCGTAGAGGACAGGCCGGGCACAGATACGCAGTATTTT.

This chain joins TRBV7-2 and TRBJ1-2; D not certain. Trimming removed 1 base from V and 1 base from J, with 4 bases in between. The CDR3 extends over 13 amino acids. Germline CDR1 SGHTA, CDR2 FQGNSA. CDR3 residues: CASSLVVNYGYTF. CDR3 coding DNA: TGTGCCAGCAGCTTAGTAGTTAACTATGGCTACACCTTC.

DNA for the CDR3: TGCGCCAGCAGCCAAGAATCTCGGACTAGCGGGGGCCGCCCCCCCACAGATACGCAGTATTTT. Translated: CASSQESRTSGGRPPTDTQYF. V is TRBV4-1 and J is TRBJ2-3; 13 bases are a match to TRBD2. CDR1 is MGHRA and CDR2 is YSYEKL in the germline V gene. This CDR3 spans 21 amino acids. J was trimmed by 2 bases and V by 0 bases; bases with no gene match: 14.

V and J are TRBV3-1 (or the pseudogene TRBV3-2) and TRBJ2-2, with 8 bases that match TRBD1. CDR1 and CDR2 (germline): LGHDT, YNNKEL (reference sequence). V lost 6 bases to trimming and J lost 6 bases; unmatched junction nucleotides: 3. The CDR3 contains 13 residues. For the CDR3, the DNA is TGTGCCAGCAGACAACAGGGGGCCGGGGAGCTGTTTTTT. Translation: CASRQQGAGELFF.

The chain uses TRBV3-1 (or the pseudogene TRBV3-2) and TRBJ1-1, with 7 bases fitting TRBD1. This CDR3 has 14 residues. Germline V gene sequence: CDR1 LGHDT, CDR2 YNNKEL (reference sequence). V lost 1 base and J lost 1; bases outside the gene matches: 0. The CDR3 bases are TGTGCCAGCAGCCAAGCAGGGGGGAACACTGAAGCTTTCTTT. It specifies CASSQAGGNTEAFF.

The V call is TRBV30, the J call TRBJ1-4, with D unclear. The CDR3 has 15 residues. V lost 1 base, J lost 0 bases, and 9 bases lay in between. Germline V gene sequence: CDR1 GTSNPN, CDR2 SVGIG (reference sequence). CDR3 nucleotide sequence: TGTGCCTGGAGTGGAAACAGAGCAACTAATGAAAAACTGTTTTTT. Translation gives CAWSGNRATNEKLFF. The full variable domain, in which reference TRBV30 and TRBJ1-4 provide the parts outside the CDR3, is SQTIHQWPATLVQPVGSPLSLECTVEGTSNPNLYWYRQAAGRGLQLLFYSVGIGQISSEVPQNLSASRPQDRQFILSSKKLLLSDSGFYLCAWSGNRATNEKLFFGSGTQLSVL.

The chain has TRBV14 and TRBJ2-3; 9 bases are shared with TRBD2. The V gene end was trimmed by 2 bases and the J gene end by 4 bases; junction bases not matched to a gene: 7. The CDR3 is 16 residues long. Germline lookup yields CDR1 SGHDN and CDR2 FVKESK. The CDR3 protein is CASSQLAGLGADTQYF. CDR3 sequence (DNA): TGTGCCAGCAGCCAACTAGCGGGGCTAGGGGCAGATACGCAGTATTTT.

J is TRBJ1-5 and V is TRBV6-2 or TRBV6-3; TRBD1 aligns across 9 bases. The germline gives CDR1 MNHEY, CDR2 SVGEGT. J gave up 7 bases and V 4 bases, and 5 bases lay outside the gene matches. The CDR3 has 14 amino acids. The CDR3 DNA follows: TGTGCCAGCAGTTCTACAGGGGGCGGGCAGCCCCAGCATTTT. It codes for CASSSTGGGQPQHF.

This clone is a singleton in its sample. The chain has TRBV7-9 and TRBJ1-1; D is ambiguous. Between the trimmed V and J ends, which lost 2 bases and 2 bases, there was a span of 6 bases. CDR1 is SEHNR, CDR2 FQNEAQ, per germline (reference sequence). The CDR3 has 13 residues. CDR3 sequence (DNA): TGTGCCAGCAGCTTATCTGGCAACACTGAAGCTTTCTTT. This codes for CASSLSGNTEAFF.

CDR3 loop: CASSTPTGGGYGYTF. The CDR3 coding sequence is TGTGCCAGCAGTACTCCCACAGGGGGCGGCTATGGCTACACCTTC. The rearrangement joins TRBV27 to TRBJ1-2, with 9 bases that match TRBD1. CDR1 and CDR2 (germline): MNHEY, SMNVEV (reference sequence). Germline trimming cut 5 bases from V and 4 bases from J; bases unmatched to any gene: 8. CDR3 length equals 15 residues.

This clone was detected only a few times. The chain links TRBV19 to TRBJ2-7; TRBD2 matches 8 bases. The ends lost 3 bases at V and 3 bases at J; junction bases unmatched: 4. The CDR3 contains 14 residues. Germline lookup yields CDR1 LNHDA and CDR2 SQIVND (reference sequence). CDR3 protein: CASSIGRGDYEQYF. In DNA, the CDR3 is TGTGCCAGTAGTATCGGGCGGGGGGACTACGAGCAGTACTTC. Based on the CDR3 plus reference TRBV19 and TRBJ2-7, the full variable domain is DGGITQSPKYLFRKEGQNVTLSCEQNLNHDAMYWYRQDPGQGLRLIYYSQIVNDFQKGDIAEGYSVSREKKESFPLTVTSAQKNPTAFYLCASSIGRGDYEQYFGPGTRLTVT.